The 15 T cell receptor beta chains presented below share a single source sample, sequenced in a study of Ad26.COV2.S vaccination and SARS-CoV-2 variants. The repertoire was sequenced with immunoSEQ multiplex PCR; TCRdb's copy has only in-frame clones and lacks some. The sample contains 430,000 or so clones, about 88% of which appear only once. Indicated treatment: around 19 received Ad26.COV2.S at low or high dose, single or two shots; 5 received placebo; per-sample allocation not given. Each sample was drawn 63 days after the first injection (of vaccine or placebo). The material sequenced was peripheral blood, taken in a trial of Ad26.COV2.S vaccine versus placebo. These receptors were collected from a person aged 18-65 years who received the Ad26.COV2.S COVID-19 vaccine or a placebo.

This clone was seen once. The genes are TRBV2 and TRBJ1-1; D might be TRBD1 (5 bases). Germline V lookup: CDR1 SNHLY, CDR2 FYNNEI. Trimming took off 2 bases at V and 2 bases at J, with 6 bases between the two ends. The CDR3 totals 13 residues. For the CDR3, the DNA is TGTGCCAGCAGTGAACAGGGAAACACTGAAGCTTTCTTT. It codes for CASSEQGNTEAFF. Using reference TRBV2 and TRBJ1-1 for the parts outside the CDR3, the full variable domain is EPEVTQTPSHQVTQMGQEVILRCVPISNHLYFYWYRQILGQKVEFLVSFYNNEISEKSEIFDDQFSVERPDGSNFTLKIRSTKLEDSAMYFCASSEQGNTEAFFGQGTRLTVV.

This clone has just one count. The CDR3 here is CASSSPGQVLGNTEAFF. CDR3 DNA: TGTGCCAGCAGTTCTCCGGGACAGGTTTTGGGGAACACTGAAGCTTTCTTT. This rearrangement joins TRBV27 to TRBJ1-1; 8 nucleotides agree with TRBD1. CDR1 MNHEY and CDR2 SMNVEV come from the germline V gene (reference sequence). CDR3 length equals 17 residues. V trimming: 4 bases; J trimming: 1 base; junction bases outside the gene matches: 11.

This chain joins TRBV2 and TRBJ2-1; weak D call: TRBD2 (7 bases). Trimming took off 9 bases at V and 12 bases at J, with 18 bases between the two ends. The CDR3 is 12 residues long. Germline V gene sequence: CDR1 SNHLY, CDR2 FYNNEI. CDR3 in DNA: TGTGCCAGTCAAAACGAGGGGGGGCGGCAGTTCTTC. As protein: CASQNEGGRQFF. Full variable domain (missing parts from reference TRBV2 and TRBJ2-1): EPEVTQTPSHQVTQMGQEVILRCVPISNHLYFYWYRQILGQKVEFLVSFYNNEISEKSEIFDDQFSVERPDGSNFTLKIRSTKLEDSAMYFCASQNEGGRQFFGPGTRLTVL.

The CDR3 DNA reads TGTGCCAGCAGCTTTGGGGGATCCACGACCGAGCAGTACTTC. Translation: CASSFGGSTTEQYF. This chain joins TRBV7-3 and TRBJ2-7; perhaps D is TRBD1 or TRBD2 (5 bases each). This CDR3 has 14 residues. Trimming removed 3 bases from V and 6 bases from J, with 15 bases in between. Per germline, CDR1 SGHTA and CDR2 FQGTGA.

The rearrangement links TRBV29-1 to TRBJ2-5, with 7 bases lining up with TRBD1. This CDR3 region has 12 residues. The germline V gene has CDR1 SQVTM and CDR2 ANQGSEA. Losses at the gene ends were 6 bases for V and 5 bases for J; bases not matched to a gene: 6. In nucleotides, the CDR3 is TGCAGCGTCAAGGGGGCAGGGGAGACCCAGTACTTC. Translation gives CSVKGAGETQYF. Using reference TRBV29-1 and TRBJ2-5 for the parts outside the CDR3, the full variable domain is SAVISQKPSRDICQRGTSLTIQCQVDSQVTMMFWYRQQPGQSLTLIATANQGSEATYESGFVIDKFPISRPNLTFSTLTVSNMSPEDSSIYLCSVKGAGETQYFGPGTRLLVL.

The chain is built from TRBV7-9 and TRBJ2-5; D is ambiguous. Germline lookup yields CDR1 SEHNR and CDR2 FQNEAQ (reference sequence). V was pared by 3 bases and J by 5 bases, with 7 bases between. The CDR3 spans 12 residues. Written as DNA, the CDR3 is TGTGCCAGCAGCTTCCAAGGGGAGACCCAGTACTTC. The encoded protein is CASSFQGETQYF.

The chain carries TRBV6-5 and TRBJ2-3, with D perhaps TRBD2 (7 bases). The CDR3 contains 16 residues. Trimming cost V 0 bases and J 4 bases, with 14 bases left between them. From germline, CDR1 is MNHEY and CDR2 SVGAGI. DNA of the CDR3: TGTGCCAGCAGTTACTCGAGGGGGGGAACCCCAGATACGCAGTATTTT. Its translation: CASSYSRGGTPDTQYF.

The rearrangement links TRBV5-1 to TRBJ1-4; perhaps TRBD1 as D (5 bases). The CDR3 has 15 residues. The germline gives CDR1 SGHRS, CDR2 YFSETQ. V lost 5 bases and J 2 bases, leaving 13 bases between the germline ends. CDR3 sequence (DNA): TGCGCCAGCAGGACAGTCATCACCACTAATGAAAAACTGTTTTTT. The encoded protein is CASRTVITTNEKLFF. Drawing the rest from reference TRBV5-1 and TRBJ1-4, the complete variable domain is KAGVTQTPRYLIKTRGQQVTLSCSPISGHRSVSWYQQTPGQGLQFLFEYFSETQRNKGNFPGRFSGRQFSNSRSEMNVSTLELGDSALYLCASRTVITTNEKLFFGSGTQLSVL.

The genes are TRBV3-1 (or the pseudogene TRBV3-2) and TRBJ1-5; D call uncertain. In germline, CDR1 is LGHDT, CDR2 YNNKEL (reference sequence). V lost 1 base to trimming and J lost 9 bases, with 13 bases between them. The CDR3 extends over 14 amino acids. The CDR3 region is CASSQVLYGRPQHF. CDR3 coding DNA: TGTGCCAGCAGCCAAGTCTTGTACGGCCGGCCCCAGCATTTT.

CDR3: CASSSPPGQGDTEAFF. The CDR3 bases are TGTGCCAGCAGCTCACCACCGGGACAGGGGGACACTGAAGCTTTCTTT. V is TRBV7-9 and J is TRBJ1-1; TRBD1 matches 11 bases. The V segment lost 4 bases and the J segment 3 bases; nucleotides outside the gene matches: 7. CDR1 and CDR2 from the germline V gene are SEHNR and FQNEAQ (reference sequence). The CDR3 sequence is 16 residues long.

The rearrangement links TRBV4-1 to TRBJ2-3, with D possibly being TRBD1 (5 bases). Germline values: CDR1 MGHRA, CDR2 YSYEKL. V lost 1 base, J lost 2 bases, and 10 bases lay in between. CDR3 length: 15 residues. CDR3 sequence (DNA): TGCGCCAGCAGCCAAGTACAGGCGCCCACAGATACGCAGTATTTT. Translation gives CASSQVQAPTDTQYF.

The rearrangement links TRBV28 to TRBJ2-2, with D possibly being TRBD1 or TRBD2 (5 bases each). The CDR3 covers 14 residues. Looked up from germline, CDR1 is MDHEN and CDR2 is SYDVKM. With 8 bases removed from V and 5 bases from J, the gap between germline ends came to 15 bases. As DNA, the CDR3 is TGTGCCAGCCGGGACCCCAAAGATACCGGGGAGCTGTTTTTT. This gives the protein CASRDPKDTGELFF.

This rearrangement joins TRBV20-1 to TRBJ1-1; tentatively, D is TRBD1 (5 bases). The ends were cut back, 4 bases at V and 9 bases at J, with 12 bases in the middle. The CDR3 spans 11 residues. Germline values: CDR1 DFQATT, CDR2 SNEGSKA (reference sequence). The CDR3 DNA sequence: TGCAGTGCTACCCCGGGACCCCAAGCTTTCTTT. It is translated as CSATPGPQAFF.

CDR3 residues: CASSLKRGEKLFF. Here the CDR3 DNA reads TGTGCCAGCAGCTTAAAACGGGGTGAAAAACTGTTTTTT. The chain combines TRBV7-9 with TRBJ1-4; no clear D. The CDR3 covers 13 residues. Trimming took 2 bases from V and 7 from J, leaving 8 bases between them. CDR1 is SEHNR, CDR2 FQNEAQ, per germline (reference sequence).

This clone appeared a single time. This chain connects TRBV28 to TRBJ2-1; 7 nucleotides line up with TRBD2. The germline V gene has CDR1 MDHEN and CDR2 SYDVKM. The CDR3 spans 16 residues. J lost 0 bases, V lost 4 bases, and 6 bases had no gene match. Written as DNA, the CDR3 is TGTGCCAGCAGTTCCTTGGGACTACCCTCCTACAATGAGCAGTTCTTC. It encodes CASSSLGLPSYNEQFF.